A selection of T cell receptor beta chains follows, all from one sample in a study of blood T cell repertoires in COVID-19. TCRdb's table, derived via immunoSEQ multiplex PCR, lists solely in-frame clones and lacks some. The table lists about 62,000 clones, 65% to 80% of them singletons. Sequencing input: peripheral blood. The receptors stem from a woman older than 75 with active or convalescent COVID-19. CDR3s include the opening cysteine and the closing phenylalanine or tryptophan. A D gene is named only where the DNA matches it firmly. A row's size may be missing; if present it is once, few, many or a size class.

>TRBD2|TRBV6-6|few|TRBJ2-7
CASSYSASGVSYEQYF
TGTGCCAGCAGTTACTCAGCTAGCGGGGTTTCCTACGAGCAGTACTTC
>.|TRBV7-9|.|TRBJ2-1
CASSSGLLNEQFF
TGTGCCAGCAGCTCGGGACTGCTCAATGAGCAGTTCTTC
>.|TRBV10-2|.|TRBJ2-7
CASSEERVYEQYF
TGCGCCAGCAGTGAGGAGCGGGTCTACGAGCAGTACTTC
>TRBD1|TRBV5-1|once|TRBJ2-2
CASSFFQGANTGELFF
TGCGCCAGCAGCTTCTTCCAGGGGGCGAACACCGGGGAGCTGTTTTTT
>TRBD1|TRBV13|.|TRBJ2-3
CASSYRTGMRTDTQYF
TGTGCCAGCAGCTATAGGACAGGGATGAGGACAGATACGCAGTATTTT
>TRBD2|TRBV11-3|.|TRBJ2-7
CASSRGGSTYEQYF
TGTGCCAGCAGCCGCGGGGGGTCGACCTACGAGCAGTACTTC
>TRBD1|TRBV18|.|TRBJ1-1
CASSRTGGGSNTEAFF
TGTGCCAGCTCACGAACAGGGGGCGGCTCTAACACTGAAGCTTTCTTT
>TRBD2|TRBV5-1|.|TRBJ2-3
CASSGGGRDGDTQYF
TGCGCCAGCAGCGGCGGAGGGAGGGATGGAGATACGCAGTATTTT
>TRBD1|TRBV10-3|.|TRBJ1-1
CAIRISDRALEAFF
TGTGCCATCAGGATTTCGGACAGGGCACTTGAAGCTTTCTTT
>.|TRBV12-3/TRBV12-4|.|TRBJ1-4
CASSYLRVEKLFF
TGTGCCAGCAGTTATCTGAGGGTGGAAAAACTGTTTTTT
>TRBD1|TRBV3-1/TRBV3-2|.|TRBJ1-2
CASSQTGVLLYGYTF
TGTGCCAGCAGCCAGACAGGGGTTTTATTATATGGCTACACCTTC
>TRBD2|TRBV15|.|TRBJ2-1
CATSRVRLAGSTNEQFF
TGTGCCACCAGCAGAGTTAGACTAGCGGGGTCAACGAATGAGCAGTTCTTC
>.|TRBV27|.|TRBJ1-6
CASSFRGGNSPLHF
TGTGCCAGCAGTTTCAGAGGGGGTAATTCACCCCTCCACTTT
>TRBD1|TRBV27|.|TRBJ1-5
CASSSARGQPQHF
TGTGCCAGCAGTTCGGCCAGGGGGCAGCCCCAGCATTTT
>TRBD1|TRBV18|.|TRBJ1-1
CASSLRTGANTEAFF
TGTGCCAGCTCCCTCCGGACAGGGGCGAACACTGAAGCTTTCTTT
>TRBD1|TRBV5-1|.|TRBJ2-1
CASSVTGTENNEQFF
TGCGCCAGCAGCGTGACCGGGACAGAAAACAATGAGCAGTTCTTC
>TRBD1|TRBV25-1|once|TRBJ1-1
CASSDDRDINTEAFF
TGTGCCAGCAGTGATGACAGGGACATAAACACTGAAGCTTTCTTT
>.|TRBV9|.|TRBJ2-2
CASSVLPGGPNTGELFF
TGTGCCAGCAGCGTATTACCGGGGGGCCCGAACACCGGGGAGCTGTTTTTT
>TRBD1|TRBV6-5|.|TRBJ1-4
CATSLGAGGEKLFF
TGTGCCACCTCGCTTGGTGCAGGGGGCGAAAAACTGTTTTTT
>.|TRBV9|.|TRBJ1-3
CASSVGVMSGNTIYF
TGTGCCAGCAGCGTCGGGGTTATGTCTGGAAACACCATATATTTT
>.|TRBV4-1|.|TRBJ2-2
CASSPPRGSGELFF
TGCGCCAGCAGCCCACCCCGGGGAAGCGGGGAGCTGTTTTTT
>.|TRBV19|.|TRBJ1-4
CASSTTAATNEKLFF
TGTGCCAGTAGTACGACAGCTGCAACTAATGAAAAACTGTTTTTT
>TRBD1|TRBV25-1|.|TRBJ2-1
CASSEYTHRGLCNEQFF
TGTGCCAGCAGTGAATACACACACAGGGGGCTCTGCAATGAGCAGTTCTTC
>TRBD2|TRBV19|.|TRBJ2-7
CASTESGGSSYEQYF
TGTGCCAGTACCGAAAGCGGGGGGAGCTCCTACGAGCAGTACTTC
>TRBD1|TRBV7-9|.|TRBJ2-5
CASSLGTGGSETQYF
TGTGCCAGCAGCCTAGGGACAGGGGGTAGTGAGACCCAGTACTTC
>.|TRBV6-5|.|TRBJ1-5
CASTGMHSNQPQHF
TGTGCCAGCACTGGCATGCATAGCAATCAGCCCCAGCATTTT
>.|TRBV2|.|TRBJ2-7
CASSDPQRILTFTYEQYF
TGTGCCAGCAGTGACCCTCAGCGCATACTCACCTTCACCTACGAGCAGTACTTC
>TRBD1|TRBV6-6|.|TRBJ1-1
CASSSRGHNTEAFF
TGTGCCAGCAGCTCCAGGGGGCACAACACTGAAGCTTTCTTT
>TRBD1|TRBV4-1|.|TRBJ1-2
CASSQGGTGVMNGYTF
TGCGCCAGCAGCCAAGGCGGGACAGGGGTAATGAATGGCTACACCTTC
>.|TRBV27|few|TRBJ2-7
CASSPGGYEQYF
TGTGCCAGCAGTCCCGGGGGCTACGAGCAGTACTTC
>.|TRBV12-5|.|TRBJ1-2
CATPEGSYGYTF
TGTGCTACGCCGGAGGGAAGCTATGGCTACACCTTC
>TRBD2|TRBV29-1|.|TRBJ2-3
CSVEDQSGGPTDTQYF
TGCAGCGTTGAAGATCAAAGCGGGGGGCCCACAGATACGCAGTATTTT
>.|TRBV27|.|TRBJ1-1
CASSPRVVVNTEAFF
TGTGCCAGCAGTCCCCGGGTGGTAGTGAACACTGAAGCTTTCTTT
>.|TRBV30|.|TRBJ1-3
CAWLRGPGNTIYF
TGTGCCTGGCTCAGGGGTCCGGGAAACACCATATATTTT
>TRBD2|TRBV10-1|.|TRBJ2-5
CASSGTREGTQYF
TGCGCCAGCAGTGGGACCAGGGAGGGGACCCAGTACTTC
>.|TRBV5-1|.|TRBJ1-1
CASSLGGEGDTEAFF
TGCGCCAGCAGCTTGGGAGGGGAGGGGGACACTGAAGCTTTCTTT
>TRBD1|TRBV19|many|TRBJ1-2
CASSSTGDNYGYTF
TGTGCCAGTAGTTCGACAGGGGATAACTATGGCTACACCTTC
>TRBD1|TRBV4-1|.|TRBJ2-7
CASSQEGDRASEQYF
TGCGCCAGCAGCCAAGAAGGAGACAGGGCCTCCGAGCAGTACTTC
>TRBD2|TRBV29-1|few|TRBJ2-5
CSGSTGTRETQYF
TGCAGCGGCTCTACCGGGACTAGGGAGACCCAGTACTTC
>TRBD2|TRBV10-3|.|TRBJ2-7
CAISESGWGTGLGLAASLRQYF
TGTGCCATCAGTGAGTCTGGATGGGGGACCGGACTCGGCCTAGCGGCTTCATTAAGGCAGTACTTC
>TRBD1|TRBV5-1|.|TRBJ2-2
CASSSTGTGAGELFF
TGCGCCAGCAGCTCTACCGGGACAGGGGCCGGGGAGCTGTTTTTT
>.|TRBV6-2/TRBV6-3|once|TRBJ1-1
CASSYSKLRGRNTEAFF
TGTGCCAGCAGTTACTCGAAATTAAGAGGGCGGAACACTGAAGCTTTCTTT
>.|TRBV5-5|many|TRBJ1-2
CASSTDRGNYGYTF
TGTGCCAGCAGCACGGACCGGGGGAACTATGGCTACACCTTC
>.|TRBV2|.|TRBJ1-4
CASSVTGNNEKLFF
TGTGCCAGCAGTGTTACAGGGAATAATGAAAAACTGTTTTTT
>.|TRBV6-5|.|TRBJ1-1
CASMVGFSDTEAFF
TGTGCCAGCATGGTCGGGTTTTCGGACACTGAAGCTTTCTTT
>TRBD1|TRBV9|once|TRBJ1-1
CASSTGGWNTEAFF
TGTGCCAGCAGTACAGGGGGCTGGAACACTGAAGCTTTCTTT
>.|TRBV5-4|.|TRBJ1-1
CASSGREQGVEAFF
TGTGCCAGCAGCGGAAGGGAACAGGGAGTGGAAGCTTTCTTT
>.|TRBV19|few|TRBJ1-1
CASRADFQGMGTEAFF
TGTGCCAGTAGAGCCGACTTCCAGGGGATGGGGACTGAAGCTTTCTTT
>.|TRBV5-1|.|TRBJ1-1
CASSLRQSGGSEAFF
TGCGCCAGCAGCTTGCGACAGAGCGGGGGCTCTGAAGCTTTCTTT
>.|TRBV5-6|once|TRBJ1-5
CASSLRGYSNQPQHF
TGTGCCAGCAGCTTGAGAGGTTATAGCAATCAGCCCCAGCATTTT
>.|TRBV6-1|.|TRBJ2-5
CASSEAAEGRGFLETQYF
TGTGCCAGCAGTGAAGCGGCGGAGGGCAGGGGGTTTTTGGAGACCCAGTACTTC
>.|TRBV6-5|.|TRBJ2-7
CASSPQTGSYEQYF
TGTGCCAGCAGCCCCCAAACAGGTTCCTACGAGCAGTACTTC
>.|TRBV6-1|.|TRBJ1-1
CASSVRSNSMNTEAFF
TGTGCCAGCAGTGTCCGGTCGAACAGTATGAACACTGAAGCTTTCTTT
>.|TRBV5-1|.|TRBJ1-1
CASSVQMNTEAFF
TGCGCCAGCAGCGTCCAAATGAACACTGAAGCTTTCTTT
>TRBD2|TRBV9|few|TRBJ2-3
CASSVGGAGGDTQYF
TGTGCCAGCAGCGTAGGAGGAGCGGGGGGCGATACGCAGTATTTT
>.|TRBV25-1|.|TRBJ1-3
CASSEAGAAGNTIYF
TGTGCCAGCAGTGAAGCAGGGGCGGCAGGGAACACCATATATTTT
>TRBD1|TRBV19|few|TRBJ1-5
CASSRGLNQPQHF
TGTGCCAGTAGCAGGGGGCTCAATCAGCCCCAGCATTTT
>TRBD2|TRBV30|.|TRBJ2-3
CAWSKLAGGKDTQYF
TGTGCCTGGAGTAAACTAGCGGGGGGCAAAGATACGCAGTATTTT
>.|TRBV6-6|.|TRBJ1-4
CASSYRNEKLFF
TGTGCCAGCAGTTACCGTAATGAAAAACTGTTTTTT